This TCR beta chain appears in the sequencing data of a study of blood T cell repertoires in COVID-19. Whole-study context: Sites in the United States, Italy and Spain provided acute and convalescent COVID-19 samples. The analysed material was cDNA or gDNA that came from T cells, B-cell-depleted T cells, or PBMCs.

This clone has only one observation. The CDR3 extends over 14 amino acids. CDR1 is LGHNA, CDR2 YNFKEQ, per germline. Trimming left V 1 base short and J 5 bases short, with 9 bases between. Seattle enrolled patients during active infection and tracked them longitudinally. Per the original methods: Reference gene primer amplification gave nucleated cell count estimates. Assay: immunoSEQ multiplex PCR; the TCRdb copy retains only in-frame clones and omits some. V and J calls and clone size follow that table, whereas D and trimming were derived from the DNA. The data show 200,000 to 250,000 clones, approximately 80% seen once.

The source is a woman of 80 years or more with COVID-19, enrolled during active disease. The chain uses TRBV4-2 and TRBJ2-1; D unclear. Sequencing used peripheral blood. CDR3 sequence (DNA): TGTGCCAGCAGCCAAGTGGGCCAAGACAATGAGCAGTTCTTC. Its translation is CASSQVGQDNEQFF.